Detailed here is one TCR beta chain. This entry is derived from a study of T cells in Graves' hyperthyroidism and ophthalmopathy. The CDR3 contains 14 residues. CDR1 MNHNS and CDR2 SASEGT come from the germline V gene. Trimming at V came to 6 bases and at J to 3 bases, leaving 8 bases not matched to a gene. Amplified TCR beta CDR3 regions came from RNA transcripts. Carried out on the TCR CDR3, a first-round RT-PCR used the HTBI primer set. TCRdb re-derived calls from the multiplex PCR reads in MiXCR, one entry per CDR3 protein. The table records about 420,000 distinct CDR3 sequences, roughly 13% of them present only once.

The receptor comes from a woman in her late teens or twenties with Graves' hyperthyroidism. The specimen sequenced was blood. The chain links TRBV6-1 to TRBJ2-7, with TRBD1 matching over 7 bases. CDR3 loop: CASRVTGWFYEQYF. In nucleotides, the CDR3 is TGTGCCAGCAGGGTGACAGGGTGGTTCTACGAGCAGTACTTC.